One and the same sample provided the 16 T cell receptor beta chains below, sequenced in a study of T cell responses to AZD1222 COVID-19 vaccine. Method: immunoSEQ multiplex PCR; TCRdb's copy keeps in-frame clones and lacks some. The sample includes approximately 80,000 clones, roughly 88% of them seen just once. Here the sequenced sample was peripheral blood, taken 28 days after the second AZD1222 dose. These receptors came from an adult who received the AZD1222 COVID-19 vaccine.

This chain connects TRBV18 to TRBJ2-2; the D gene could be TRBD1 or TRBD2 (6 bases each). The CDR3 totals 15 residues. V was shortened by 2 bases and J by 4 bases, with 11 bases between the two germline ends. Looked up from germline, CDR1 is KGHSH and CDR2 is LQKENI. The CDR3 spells CASSPDRRGTGELFF. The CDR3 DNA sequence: TGTGCCAGCTCACCAGACAGGAGGGGCACCGGGGAGCTGTTTTTT.

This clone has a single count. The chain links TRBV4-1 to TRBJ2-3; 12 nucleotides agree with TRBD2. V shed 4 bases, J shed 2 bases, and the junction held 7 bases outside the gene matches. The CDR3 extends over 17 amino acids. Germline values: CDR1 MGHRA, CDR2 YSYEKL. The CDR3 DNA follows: TGCGCCAGCAGCCCCTACCGGACTAGCGGGGTCACAGATACGCAGTATTTT. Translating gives CASSPYRTSGVTDTQYF.

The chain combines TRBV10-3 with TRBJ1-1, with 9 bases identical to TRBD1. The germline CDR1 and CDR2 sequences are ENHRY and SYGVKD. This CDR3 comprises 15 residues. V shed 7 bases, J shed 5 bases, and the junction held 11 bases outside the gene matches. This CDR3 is CAIMKSRTGDTEAFF. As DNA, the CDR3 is TGTGCCATCATGAAGAGCCGGACAGGGGATACTGAAGCTTTCTTT.

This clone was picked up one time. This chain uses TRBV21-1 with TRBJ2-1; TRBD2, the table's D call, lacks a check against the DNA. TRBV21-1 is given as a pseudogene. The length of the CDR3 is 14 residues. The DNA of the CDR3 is TGTGCCAGCAGCAACGGGAGCTCCTACAATGAGCAGTTCTTC. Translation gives CASSNGSSYNEQFF.

The CDR3 sequence: CATSDLRFGGQETQYF. The CDR3 DNA reads as TGTGCCACCAGTGATTTGCGCTTTGGAGGCCAAGAGACCCAGTACTTC. The rearrangement links TRBV24-1 to TRBJ2-5, with D perhaps TRBD2 (5 bases). The length of the CDR3 is 16 residues. CDR1 is KGHDR, CDR2 SFDVKD, per germline. Trimming took off 0 bases at V and 1 base at J, with 11 bases between the two ends.

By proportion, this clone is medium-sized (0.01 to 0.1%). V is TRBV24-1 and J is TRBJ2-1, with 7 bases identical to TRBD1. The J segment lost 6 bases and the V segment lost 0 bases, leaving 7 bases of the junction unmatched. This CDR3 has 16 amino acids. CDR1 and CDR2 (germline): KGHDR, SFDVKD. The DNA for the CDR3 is TGTGCCACCAGTGATTTGGGATCTGGGACAGCCAATGAGCAGTTCTTC. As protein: CATSDLGSGTANEQFF.

CDR3 sequence (DNA): TGTGCCAGCAGCTTCTCGACCGGACAGGGGGTTCGAGAGCAGTACTTC. Encoded protein: CASSFSTGQGVREQYF. The V and J genes are TRBV5-6 and TRBJ2-7; TRBD1 agrees at 10 bases. J was trimmed by 7 bases and V by 2 bases; bases with no gene match: 12. Looked up from germline, CDR1 is SGHDT and CDR2 is YYEEEE. This CDR3 has 16 amino acids.

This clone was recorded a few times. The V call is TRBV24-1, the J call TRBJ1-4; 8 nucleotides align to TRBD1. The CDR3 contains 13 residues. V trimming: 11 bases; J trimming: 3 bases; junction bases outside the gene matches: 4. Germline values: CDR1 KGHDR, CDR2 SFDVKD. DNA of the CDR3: TGTGCCAACAGGGGGGCAGCTAATGAAAAACTGTTTTTT. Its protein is CANRGAANEKLFF.

The CDR3 nucleotides are TGTGCCAGCACCCTAATGGGACAGGGAATCGGTACGCAGTATTTT. Residues: CASTLMGQGIGTQYF. V usage is TRBV3-1 (or the pseudogene TRBV3-2) and J usage is TRBJ2-3; the match to TRBD1 covers 9 bases. Germline CDR1 LGHDT, CDR2 YNNKEL (reference sequence). V shed 7 bases, J shed 8 bases, and the junction held 13 bases outside the gene matches. CDR3 length equals 15 residues.

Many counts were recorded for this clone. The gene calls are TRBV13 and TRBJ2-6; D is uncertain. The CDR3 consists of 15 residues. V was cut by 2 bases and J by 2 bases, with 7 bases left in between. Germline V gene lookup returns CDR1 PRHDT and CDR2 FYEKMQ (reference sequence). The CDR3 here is CASSLQRAGANVLTF. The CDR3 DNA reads TGTGCCAGCAGCTTACAAAGGGCTGGGGCCAACGTCCTGACTTTC.

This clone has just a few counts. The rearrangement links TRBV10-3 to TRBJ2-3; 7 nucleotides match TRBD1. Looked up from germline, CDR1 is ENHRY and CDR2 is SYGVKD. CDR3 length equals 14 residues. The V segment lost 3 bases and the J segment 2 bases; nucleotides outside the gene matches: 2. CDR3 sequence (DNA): TGTGCCATCAGTGACGGACAGGACACAGATACGCAGTATTTT. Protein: CAISDGQDTDTQYF.

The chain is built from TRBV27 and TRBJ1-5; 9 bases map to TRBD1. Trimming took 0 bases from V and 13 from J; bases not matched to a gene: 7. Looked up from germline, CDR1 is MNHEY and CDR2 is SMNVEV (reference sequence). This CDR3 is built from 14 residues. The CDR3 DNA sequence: TGTGCCAGCAGTTTATCAGTGACCGGGACAGGGCAGCATTTT. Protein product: CASSLSVTGTGQHF.

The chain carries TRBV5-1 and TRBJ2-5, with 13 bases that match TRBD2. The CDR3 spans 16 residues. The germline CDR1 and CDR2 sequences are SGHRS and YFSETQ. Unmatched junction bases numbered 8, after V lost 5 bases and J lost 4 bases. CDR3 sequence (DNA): TGCGCCAGCAGGCGGACTAGCGGGGGCTGGGGAGAGACCCAGTACTTC. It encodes CASRRTSGGWGETQYF.

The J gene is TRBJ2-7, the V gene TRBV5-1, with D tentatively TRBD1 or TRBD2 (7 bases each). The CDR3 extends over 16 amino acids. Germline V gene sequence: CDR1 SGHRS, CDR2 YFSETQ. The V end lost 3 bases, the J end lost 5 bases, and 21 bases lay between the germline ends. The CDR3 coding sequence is TGCGCCAGCAGCTCCCTGGCCCGACAGGGAGGGAACGAGCAGTACTTC. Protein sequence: CASSSLARQGGNEQYF.

CDR3 sequence reads: CASSPGRGGIYTQYF. The CDR3 nucleotides are TGTGCCAGCAGCCCAGGGCGGGGGGGCATTTATACGCAGTATTTT. The genes are TRBV6-5 and TRBJ2-3, with TRBD2 matching over 9 bases. There are 15 residues in the CDR3. The ends lost 6 bases at V and 7 bases at J; junction bases unmatched: 11. Germline V lookup: CDR1 MNHEY, CDR2 SVGAGI.

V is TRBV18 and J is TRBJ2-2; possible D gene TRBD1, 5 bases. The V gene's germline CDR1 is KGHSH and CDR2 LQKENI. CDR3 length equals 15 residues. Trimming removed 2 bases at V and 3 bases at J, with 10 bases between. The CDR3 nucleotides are TGTGCCAGCTCACCATACAGGACCGACACCGGGGAGCTGTTTTTT. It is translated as CASSPYRTDTGELFF.